The present TCR beta chain was sequenced within a study of blood T cells in healthy people across ages. Looking at the study overall: Per two T cells, template switching captured roughly one barcoded beta molecule. Broader study findings: Long-lived donors exceeded aged donors in naive CD4+ cells and diversity. While age rose, TCR beta diversity per million T cells dropped in a roughly linear way.

This clonotype showed up just a few times. What it recognizes is unknown. The CDR3 runs to 15 residues. Trimming cost V 1 base and J 2 bases, with 10 bases left between them. Germline V gene lookup returns CDR1 MNHEY and CDR2 SVGAGI. The second PCR ran 7 to 11 cycles with a sample-barcoded 5' primer and J-beta primers. Each of the cDNA molecules was tagged by a template-switch adaptor with 12 random nucleotides. From the 5' RACE reads, TCRdb called clonotypes with MiXCR, one entry per CDR3 protein. The repertoire has roughly 1.5 million distinct CDR3 sequences, 35% to 45% of them found once; the top ten carry about 3.8%.

Specimen: blood. The TCR sequence derives from a woman younger than 30 in good health. The J gene is TRBJ2-3, the V gene TRBV6-5; D remains ambiguous. CDR3 sequence: CASSYFPTNTDTQYF. The CDR3 DNA reads TGTGCCAGCAGTTACTTTCCGACCAACACAGATACGCAGTATTTT.